The 32 T cell receptor beta chains given below trace back to one sample, sequenced in a study of cytomegalovirus exposure and HLA in healthy donors. A multiplex PCR was run with 60 Vbeta primers and 13 Jbeta primers. The method was immunoSEQ multiplex PCR; TCRdb's version includes in-frame clones alone and lacks a portion of them. There are approximately 110,000 clones in the sample; approximately 79% occur only once, and 3% to 4% lies in the top ten. Sequencing was done on a sample of PBMCs. These receptors came from a woman aged 40 to 55 in good health and CMV-seronegative.

The chain recombines TRBV5-1 with TRBJ1-1; no clear D gene. With 0 bases removed from V and 8 bases from J, the gap between germline ends came to 8 bases. Looked up from germline, CDR1 is SGHRS and CDR2 is YFSETQ. The CDR3 has 12 residues. The CDR3 protein is CASSLAGLEAFF. CDR3 DNA: TGCGCCAGCAGCTTGGCCGGGTTAGAAGCTTTCTTT.

The J gene is TRBJ1-3, the V gene TRBV6-6, with 7 bases aligning to TRBD1. Germline CDR1 is MNHNY and CDR2 is SVGAGI (reference sequence). V was pared by 6 bases and J by 2 bases, with 4 bases of the junction left unmatched. This CDR3 is 14 amino acids long. CDR3 sequence: CASSGQVPGNTIYF. Here the CDR3 DNA reads TGTGCCAGCAGCGGACAGGTCCCTGGAAACACCATATATTTT.

The rearrangement joins TRBV19 to TRBJ2-1; no clear D gene. The CDR3 is made up of 14 amino acids. The germline CDR1 and CDR2 sequences are LNHDA and SQIVND (reference sequence). Trimming left V 7 bases short and J 4 bases short, with 14 bases between. CDR3 region: CASKISETYNEQFF. CDR3 sequence (DNA): TGTGCCAGTAAAATATCAGAGACATACAATGAGCAGTTCTTC.

The V and J genes are TRBV9 and TRBJ1-1, with TRBD1 matching 7 bases. The CDR3 spans 16 residues. The germline V gene encodes CDR1 SGDLS and CDR2 YYNGEE. After removal of 0 bases from V and 5 bases from J, the junction contained 10 bases not matched to a gene. CDR3 amino acids: CASSVAPDSGGTEAFF. Here the CDR3 DNA reads TGTGCCAGCAGCGTAGCACCAGACTCAGGGGGGACTGAAGCTTTCTTT.

The V call is TRBV4-3, the J call TRBJ2-1, with TRBD2 matching over 8 bases. The CDR3 has 16 amino acids. With 3 bases clipped from V and 9 bases from J, the junction kept 13 bases outside the gene matches. CDR1 and CDR2 from the germline V gene are LGHNA and YSLEER. CDR3 protein: CASSQSFSHAGGEQFF. In nucleotides, the CDR3 is TGCGCCAGCAGCCAGTCTTTTTCCCATGCGGGGGGTGAGCAGTTCTTC.

The rearrangement uses TRBV7-2 and TRBJ2-1; 10 bases align to TRBD2. The CDR3 consists of 16 residues. Per the germline V gene, CDR1 is SGHTA and CDR2 is FQGNSA. Trimming cost V 4 bases and J 2 bases; bases outside gene matches: 5. CDR3 in amino acids: CASSSVAGGTYNEQFF. DNA of the CDR3: TGTGCCAGCAGCTCAGTAGCGGGAGGAACCTACAATGAGCAGTTCTTC.

This rearrangement joins TRBV5-1 to TRBJ2-5; no definite D call. From germline, CDR1 is SGHRS and CDR2 YFSETQ. Trimming took 0 bases from V and 2 from J, leaving 5 bases between them. The CDR3 consists of 13 residues. The CDR3 nucleotides are TGCGCCAGCAGCTTGGGCGGACAAGAGACCCAGTACTTC. It is translated as CASSLGGQETQYF. The full variable domain, in which reference TRBV5-1 and TRBJ2-5 provide the parts outside the CDR3, is KAGVTQTPRYLIKTRGQQVTLSCSPISGHRSVSWYQQTPGQGLQFLFEYFSETQRNKGNFPGRFSGRQFSNSRSEMNVSTLELGDSALYLCASSLGGQETQYFGPGTRLLVL.

The rearrangement joins TRBV15 to TRBJ1-3; unclear D gene. CDR1 LNHNV and CDR2 YYDKDF come from the germline V gene (reference sequence). The CDR3 is 15 amino acids. Trimming cost V 0 bases and J 0 bases, with 6 bases left between them. This CDR3 is CATSRDPGSGNTIYF. CDR3 nucleotide sequence: TGTGCCACCAGCAGAGATCCAGGCTCTGGAAACACCATATATTTT.

This clone was seen more than once but under ten times. The chain links TRBV5-1 to TRBJ1-1; D call uncertain. Trimming took off 5 bases at V and 1 base at J, with 6 bases between the two ends. This CDR3 spans 12 amino acids. CDR1 is SGHRS, CDR2 YFSETQ, per germline. The CDR3 spells CASRRGNTEAFF. CDR3 nucleotides: TGCGCCAGCAGAAGAGGGAACACTGAAGCTTTCTTT. The whole variable domain, remainder taken from reference TRBV5-1 and TRBJ1-1, is KAGVTQTPRYLIKTRGQQVTLSCSPISGHRSVSWYQQTPGQGLQFLFEYFSETQRNKGNFPGRFSGRQFSNSRSEMNVSTLELGDSALYLCASRRGNTEAFFGQGTRLTVV.

This clone was observed once. J is TRBJ1-4 and V is TRBV21-1; TRBD1 is taken as the D call from the table, unchecked against the DNA. TRBV21-1 is flagged as a pseudogene. CDR3 length equals 22 residues. For the CDR3, the DNA is TGTGCCAGCAGCAAAGAAAGAGGGGAGGGAAGACAGGGGACGTCGGAGAATGAAAAACTGTTTTTT. Protein sequence: CASSKERGEGRQGTSENEKLFF.

This chain joins TRBV7-9 and TRBJ2-7, with no clear D. Germline CDR1 is SEHNR and CDR2 is FQNEAQ (reference sequence). The CDR3 is 13 amino acids. The V end lost 5 bases, the J end lost 2 bases, and 10 bases lay between the germline ends. The CDR3, as DNA: TGTGCCAGCAGCCCCCGTGGCCCCTACGAGCAGTACTTC. It is translated as CASSPRGPYEQYF. Full variable domain (rest looked up from reference TRBV7-9 and TRBJ2-7): DTGVSQNPRHKITKRGQNVTFRCDPISEHNRLYWYRQTLGQGPEFLTYFQNEAQLEKSRLLSDRFSAERPKGSFSTLEIQRTEQGDSAMYLCASSPRGPYEQYFGPGTRLTVT.

This clone appeared a few times. The genes are TRBV7-6 and TRBJ1-6; TRBD1 aligns across 8 bases. This CDR3 spans 14 amino acids. Germline V CDR1 and CDR2: SGHVS, FNYEAQ. The trim removed 1 base at V and 9 bases at J, leaving 2 bases unmatched. This chain's CDR3 is CASSLGTGSSPLHF. For the CDR3, the DNA is TGTGCCAGCAGCTTAGGGACAGGGAGTTCACCCCTCCACTTT.

CDR3 bases: TGTGCCACCAGCAGTTGGGACAGGGGAGCCTATCAGCCCCAGCATTTT. Protein sequence: CATSSWDRGAYQPQHF. The chain uses TRBV15 and TRBJ1-5; 10 bases are shared with TRBD1. J was trimmed by 5 bases and V by 3 bases; bases with no gene match: 7. The CDR3 runs to 16 residues. Germline V lookup: CDR1 LNHNV, CDR2 YYDKDF (reference sequence).

The chain employs TRBV11-2 and TRBJ2-1; 9 bases line up with TRBD1. This CDR3 has 14 residues. Germline V gives CDR1 SGHAT, CDR2 FQNNGV. The junction had 4 bases not matched to a gene; V was cut back by 7 bases and J by 3 bases. This chain's CDR3 is CASTRQGDYNEQFF. In DNA form, the CDR3 reads TGTGCCAGCACTCGACAGGGGGACTACAATGAGCAGTTCTTC.

This rearrangement joins TRBV14 to TRBJ1-2, with 9 nucleotides matching TRBD1. The CDR3 spans 16 residues. Germline V gives CDR1 SGHDN, CDR2 FVKESK. Trimming removed 4 bases from V and 0 bases from J; junction bases left unmatched: 6. The CDR3 nucleotides read TGTGCCAGCAGCCTAGGCTGGGACAGGGCTAACTATGGCTACACCTTC. Its protein is CASSLGWDRANYGYTF. Supplemented by reference TRBV14 and TRBJ1-2, the full variable domain reads EAGVTQFPSHSVIEKGQTVTLRCDPISGHDNLYWYRRVMGKEIKFLLHFVKESKQDESGMPNNRFLAERTGGTYSTLKVQPAELEDSGVYFCASSLGWDRANYGYTFGSGTRLTVV.

The J gene is TRBJ2-7, the V gene TRBV5-4; the D gene is possibly TRBD2 (6 bases). Trimming took off 0 bases at V and 10 bases at J, with 14 bases between the two ends. CDR1 and CDR2 (germline): SGHNT, YYREEE (reference sequence). CDR3 size: 13 residues. In DNA, the CDR3 is TGTGCCAGCAGCTTGGGGAGGGGTGCTGATCAGTACTTC. This translates into CASSLGRGADQYF.

This chain uses TRBV10-2 with TRBJ2-5; TRBD2 agrees at 11 bases. After removal of 5 bases from V and 1 base from J, the junction contained 6 bases not matched to a gene. The CDR3 spans 16 residues. In germline, CDR1 is WSHSY, CDR2 SAAADI. The CDR3 loop is CASSTGTSGGQETQYF. The CDR3 region has the DNA TGCGCCAGCAGTACCGGGACTAGCGGAGGCCAAGAGACCCAGTACTTC.

The rearrangement links TRBV28 to TRBJ1-2; D unresolved. Trimming took 2 bases from V and 3 from J, leaving 10 bases between them. The CDR3 runs to 14 residues. CDR1 is MDHEN, CDR2 SYDVKM, per germline. The CDR3 DNA follows: TGTGCCAGCAGTTTAATCCCAGTTTACTATGGCTACACCTTC. As protein: CASSLIPVYYGYTF.

The V call is TRBV6-4, the J call TRBJ2-1, with TRBD2 identical over 14 bases. Per germline, CDR1 MRHNA and CDR2 SNTAGT. V lost 4 bases to trimming and J lost 8 bases; unmatched junction nucleotides: 4. The CDR3 runs 15 residues. The CDR3 DNA sequence: TGTGCCAGCAGTGTGGGACTAGCGGGGGTTTATGAGCAGTTCTTC. It codes for CASSVGLAGVYEQFF.

The rearrangement joins TRBV29-1 to TRBJ2-3, with 14 nucleotides matching TRBD2. Trimming at V came to 7 bases and at J to 4 bases, leaving 13 bases not matched to a gene. Germline loops: CDR1 SQVTM, CDR2 ANQGSEA. This CDR3 region has 17 residues. The CDR3 bases are TGCAGCGGTGGGACTAGCGGGAGTTTGGGAGACGCAGATACGCAGTATTTT. Translated, it gives CSGGTSGSLGDADTQYF.

This sequence joins TRBV5-6 and TRBJ2-5; 8 nucleotides agree with TRBD1. CDR1 and CDR2 (germline): SGHDT, YYEEEE. Unmatched junction bases numbered 12, after V lost 2 bases and J lost 3 bases. The CDR3 is made up of 17 amino acids. CDR3 nucleotides: TGTGCCAGCAGCTTTAGAGAGACAGGGGCTTCCAAAGAGACCCAGTACTTC. Encoded protein: CASSFRETGASKETQYF.

J is TRBJ1-1 and V is TRBV10-2, with a tentative D call TRBD1 (6 bases). Per germline, CDR1 WSHSY and CDR2 SAAADI. V was cut by 7 bases and J by 1 base, with 16 bases left in between. The CDR3 runs 15 residues. The CDR3 spells CASTPVDRPNTEAFF. CDR3 coding DNA: TGCGCCAGCACCCCGGTTGACAGGCCGAACACTGAAGCTTTCTTT.

Regarding this clone: The junction does not match germline at one end; this may be a read error. This chain links TRBV7-9 with TRBJ1-1; 10 bases agree with TRBD1. The germline V gene encodes CDR1 SEHNR and CDR2 FQNEAQ (reference sequence). CDR3 length equals 14 residues. CDR3 protein: CASSPWDRGARSGF. In DNA, the CDR3 is TGTGCCAGCAGCCCCTGGGACAGGGGAGCTCGCTCAGGCTTT.

V is TRBV5-6 and J is TRBJ2-7, with 7 positions matching TRBD2. CDR3 length equals 13 residues. The germline V gene has CDR1 SGHDT and CDR2 YYEEEE. The J segment lost 6 bases and the V segment lost 4 bases, leaving 7 bases of the junction unmatched. In DNA, the CDR3 is TGTGCCAGCAGCCCTGGCGGGAGCGGCGAGCAGTACTTC. It is translated as CASSPGGSGEQYF. The full variable domain, completed using reference TRBV5-6 and TRBJ2-7, is DAGVTQSPTHLIKTRGQQVTLRCSPKSGHDTVSWYQQALGQGPQFIFQYYEEEERQRGNFPDRFSGHQFPNYSSELNVNALLLGDSALYLCASSPGGSGEQYFGPGTRLTVT.

This clone was observed once. The chain recombines TRBV7-2 with TRBJ2-5, with 10 positions matching TRBD1. The germline V gene has CDR1 SGHTA and CDR2 FQGNSA. Trimming took 1 base from V and 7 from J; bases not matched to a gene: 6. The length of the CDR3 is 15 residues. The CDR3 is CASSLGPGQGGTQYF. The CDR3 DNA reads TGTGCCAGCAGCTTAGGCCCAGGACAGGGGGGGACCCAGTACTTC.

This clone was found once. V usage is TRBV5-6 and J usage is TRBJ1-1, with TRBD1 identical over 8 bases. This CDR3 is 13 amino acids long. CDR1 is SGHDT and CDR2 is YYEEEE in the germline V gene. The J segment lost 11 bases and the V segment lost 0 bases, leaving 6 bases of the junction unmatched. The CDR3 is CASSLEGRGPAFF. The CDR3 bases are TGTGCCAGCAGCTTGGAAGGCAGGGGGCCGGCTTTCTTT. Combining the CDR3 with reference TRBV5-6 and TRBJ1-1 gives the whole variable domain DAGVTQSPTHLIKTRGQQVTLRCSPKSGHDTVSWYQQALGQGPQFIFQYYEEEERQRGNFPDRFSGHQFPNYSSELNVNALLLGDSALYLCASSLEGRGPAFFGQGTRLTVV.

V is TRBV5-1 and J is TRBJ2-5; 10 bases align to TRBD2. V lost 0 bases to trimming and J lost 2 bases; unmatched junction nucleotides: 7. This CDR3 is 17 amino acids long. Per germline, CDR1 SGHRS and CDR2 YFSETQ. The CDR3 coding sequence is TGCGCCAGCAGCTTGGATGCTAGCGGGAGCTGGCAAGAGACCCAGTACTTC. Translation gives CASSLDASGSWQETQYF.

The chain couples TRBV12-5 to TRBJ2-2; D is undetermined. Per germline, CDR1 LGHNT and CDR2 FRNRAP. CDR3 size: 16 residues. V shed 0 bases and J shed 6 bases, with 14 bases lying between them. CDR3 amino acids: CASGLVTRAGPGELFF. CDR3 nucleotide sequence: TGTGCTAGTGGTTTGGTAACCCGAGCAGGCCCCGGGGAGCTGTTTTTT.

V gene TRBV28 combines with J gene TRBJ2-7, with a tentative D call TRBD1 (6 bases). Trimming stripped 6 bases from V and 2 bases from J, with 26 bases between. Germline V CDR1 and CDR2: MDHEN, SYDVKM. This CDR3 is 18 amino acids long. The CDR3 coding sequence is TGTGCCAGCAGCCAAGTCCCTGGAGCAGGGGTGGGGGCCTACGAGCAGTACTTC. Its protein product is CASSQVPGAGVGAYEQYF.

V and J are TRBV29-1 and TRBJ1-1, with 7 bases that match TRBD1. Trimming took 7 bases from V and 0 from J; bases not matched to a gene: 5. This CDR3 contains 13 residues. Per the germline V gene, CDR1 is SQVTM and CDR2 is ANQGSEA. In DNA, the CDR3 is TGCAGCGCCCGTGGACAGGTGAACACTGAAGCTTTCTTT. Its protein product is CSARGQVNTEAFF.

To note about this clone: The junction does not match germline at one end; this may be a read error. The J gene is TRBJ2-5, the V gene TRBV7-9; 9 bases align to TRBD1. Germline V CDR1 and CDR2: SEHNR, FQNEAQ (reference sequence). This CDR3 has 16 residues. The CDR3 protein is CSSSTSSTGGQETQYF. The CDR3 DNA sequence: TGTTCCAGCAGCACTAGCTCGACAGGGGGCCAAGAGACCCAGTACTTC.

This sequence joins TRBV7-9 and TRBJ1-5; D gene uncertain. Germline lookup yields CDR1 SEHNR and CDR2 FQNEAQ (reference sequence). The V and J ends lost 4 bases and 6 bases respectively, with 10 bases between them. There are 13 residues in the CDR3. CDR3 in amino acids: CASSSGEAQPQHF. The CDR3 DNA sequence: TGTGCCAGCAGCTCCGGGGAAGCTCAGCCCCAGCATTTT.